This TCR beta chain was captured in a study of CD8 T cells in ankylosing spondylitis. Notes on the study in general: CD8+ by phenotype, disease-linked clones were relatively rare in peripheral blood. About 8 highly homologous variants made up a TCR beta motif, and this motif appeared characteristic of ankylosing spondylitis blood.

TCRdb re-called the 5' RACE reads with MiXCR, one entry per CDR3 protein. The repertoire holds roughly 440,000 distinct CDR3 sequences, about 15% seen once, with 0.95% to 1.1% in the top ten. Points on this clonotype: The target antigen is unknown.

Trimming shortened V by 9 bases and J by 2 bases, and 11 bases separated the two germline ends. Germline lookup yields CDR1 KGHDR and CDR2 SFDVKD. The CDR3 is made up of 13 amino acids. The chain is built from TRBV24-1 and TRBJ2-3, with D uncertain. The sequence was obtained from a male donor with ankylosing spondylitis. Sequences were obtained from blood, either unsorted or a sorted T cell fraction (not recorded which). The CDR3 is CATSTRDTDTQYF. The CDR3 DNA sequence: TGTGCCACCTCGACACGTGACACAGATACGCAGTATTTT.